These T cell receptor beta chains were read from a single sample in a study of blood T cell repertoires in COVID-19. Here immunoSEQ multiplex PCR was the method, and the copy in TCRdb shows in-frame clones only, minus some. Of 150,000 or so clones in the sample, around 75% were seen once. The sequencing sample was made of peripheral blood. The receptor source for this set is a woman in her 70s with COVID-19, enrolled during active disease. Both conserved end residues are part of each CDR3. D genes are given only for firm matches.

d_gene: TRBD2; v_gene: TRBV27; CDR3aa: CASSLGRTSGQRPDEQFF
d_gene: TRBD1; v_gene: TRBV6-6; CDR3aa: CASSKTGLNTEAFF
d_gene: TRBD2; v_gene: TRBV12-5; CDR3aa: CASGWTGTSILKPSTDTQYF
d_gene: -; v_gene: TRBV3-1/TRBV3-2; CDR3aa: CASSPNTQPQETQYF
d_gene: -; v_gene: TRBV19; CDR3aa: CASSSWGRYSTDTQYF
d_gene: TRBD1; v_gene: TRBV6-6; CDR3aa: CASSGTRPGQGPSSYNSPLHF
d_gene: -; v_gene: TRBV6-1; CDR3aa: CASSEEGGQPKNIQYF
d_gene: -; v_gene: TRBV27; CDR3aa: CASSFGGISTDTQYF
d_gene: -; v_gene: TRBV20-1; CDR3aa: CSASGAASTDTQYF
d_gene: TRBD1; v_gene: TRBV5-5; CDR3aa: CASSWDSSTDTQYF
d_gene: TRBD1; v_gene: TRBV5-1; CDR3aa: CATSQGAFGTDTQYF
d_gene: -; v_gene: TRBV5-1; CDR3aa: CASRIRTDGEKLFF
d_gene: -; v_gene: TRBV19; CDR3aa: CASRPQASTDTQYF
d_gene: -; v_gene: TRBV27; CDR3aa: CASSPRSGGPSYEQYF
d_gene: -; v_gene: TRBV6-4; CDR3aa: CASSGGESYGYTF
d_gene: TRBD1; v_gene: TRBV4-2; CDR3aa: CASSDRDRGYEQYF
d_gene: -; v_gene: TRBV5-4; CDR3aa: CASSFRGETQYF
d_gene: -; v_gene: TRBV5-8; CDR3aa: CASSLAVTYNEQFF
d_gene: TRBD2; v_gene: TRBV6-4; CDR3aa: CASSDGSGGVDVQFF
d_gene: TRBD2; v_gene: TRBV2; CDR3aa: CASSEPTGLAGGGWWFF
d_gene: -; v_gene: TRBV5-1; CDR3aa: CASSLVAGGTGELFF
d_gene: -; v_gene: TRBV19; CDR3aa: CASRTRLGQGIEKLFF
d_gene: TRBD1; v_gene: TRBV9; CDR3aa: CASNPGQGKHEQFF
d_gene: TRBD2; v_gene: TRBV15; CDR3aa: CATSRDGTSGGRSYEQYF
d_gene: TRBD2; v_gene: TRBV7-9; CDR3aa: CASSTGGLAGNTDTQYF
d_gene: -; v_gene: TRBV23-1; CDR3aa: CASSQFIQGYEQYF
d_gene: -; v_gene: TRBV25-1; CDR3aa: CATEQGLYGYTF
d_gene: -; v_gene: TRBV5-1; CDR3aa: CASSLAAVTEAFF
d_gene: TRBD1; v_gene: TRBV19; CDR3aa: CASSVRPAGGGEQYF
d_gene: TRBD2; v_gene: TRBV7-8; CDR3aa: CASSLSGETQYF
d_gene: -; v_gene: TRBV6-5; CDR3aa: CASSYLQGYEQYF
d_gene: TRBD2; v_gene: TRBV7-2; CDR3aa: CASSPIGLAGGGTGELFF
d_gene: TRBD2; v_gene: TRBV4-2; CDR3aa: CASSTREGIGYEQYF
d_gene: TRBD1; v_gene: TRBV19; CDR3aa: CASRDRVKTGANVLTF
d_gene: -; v_gene: TRBV28; CDR3aa: CASRPGHYNSPLHF
d_gene: TRBD1; v_gene: TRBV2; CDR3aa: CASDRGNYQETQYF
d_gene: -; v_gene: TRBV4-1; CDR3aa: CASSPSTGRAPYEQYF
d_gene: -; v_gene: TRBV5-1; CDR3aa: CASSLAADDRTGRHSPLHF
d_gene: -; v_gene: TRBV7-2; CDR3aa: CASSLGTVITDTQYF
d_gene: -; v_gene: TRBV5-4; CDR3aa: CASTGGTGGYTF
d_gene: -; v_gene: TRBV5-4; CDR3aa: CASSPGQGGNTEAFF
d_gene: TRBD1; v_gene: TRBV11-3; CDR3aa: CASSSGRGTEAFF
d_gene: TRBD1; v_gene: TRBV6-2/TRBV6-3; CDR3aa: CASSYSIRQGENYGYTF
d_gene: -; v_gene: TRBV11-2; CDR3aa: CASSSTTENTEAFF
d_gene: TRBD2; v_gene: TRBV13; CDR3aa: CASSSRRGSGGLQVDTQYF
d_gene: -; v_gene: TRBV11-2; CDR3aa: CASSLGQGGLSYEQYF
d_gene: TRBD1; v_gene: TRBV5-5; CDR3aa: CASSLRGLYENQPQHF
d_gene: -; v_gene: TRBV19; CDR3aa: CASSMASLTDTQYF
d_gene: -; v_gene: TRBV7-9; CDR3aa: CASSNSTRAPYGYTF